The source of this T cell receptor (beta chain) is a study of blood T cell repertoires in COVID-19. Study as a whole: COVID-19 samples from acute and convalescent phases originated in the United States, Italy and Spain.

Cohort allocation depended upon clinical history that participants reported. Trimming pared 6 bases from V and 8 bases from J, leaving 19 bases between. The CDR3 has 14 residues. The germline gives CDR1 MDHEN, CDR2 SYDVKM. Sequencing used immunoSEQ multiplex PCR; TCRdb keeps in-frame clones, though not all of them. Of some 330,000 clones in the sample, 92% were seen once. The source is a woman aged 25 to 39 who had recovered from COVID-19. Sequencing input: PBMCs or T cells enriched from blood (not recorded which). The J gene is TRBJ1-1, the V gene TRBV28; unclear D gene. The CDR3 DNA sequence: TGTGCCAGCAGCCTAGCTCAACGACGCGAGGAAGCTTTCTTT. It codes for CASSLAQRREEAFF.